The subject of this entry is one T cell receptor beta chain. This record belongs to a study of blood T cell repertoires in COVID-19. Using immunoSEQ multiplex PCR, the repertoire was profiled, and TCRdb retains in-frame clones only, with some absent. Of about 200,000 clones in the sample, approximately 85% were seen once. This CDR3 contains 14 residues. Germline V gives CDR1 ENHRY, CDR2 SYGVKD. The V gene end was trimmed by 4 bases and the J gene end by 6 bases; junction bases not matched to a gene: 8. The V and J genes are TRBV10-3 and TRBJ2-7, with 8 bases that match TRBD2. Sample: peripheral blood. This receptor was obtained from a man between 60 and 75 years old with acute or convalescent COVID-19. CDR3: CAISARREASEQYF. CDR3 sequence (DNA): TGTGCCATCAGTGCAAGGCGGGAGGCAAGCGAGCAGTACTTC.